Each of the 5 T cell receptor beta chains below was sequenced from the same sample in a study of cytotoxic CD8 clonotypes in ibrutinib-treated CLL. Assay: immunoSEQ multiplex PCR; the TCRdb copy retains only in-frame clones and omits some. The data contain nearly 85,000 clones, 75% to 85% of them singletons. The specimen was PBMCs, collected after 12 months of ibrutinib treatment. These receptors were taken from a human donor with chronic lymphocytic leukemia.

This clone is judged medium-sized. The chain recombines TRBV27 with TRBJ1-1; D not certain. CDR3 size: 14 residues. The germline CDR1 and CDR2 sequences are MNHEY and SMNVEV (reference sequence). V lost 5 bases to trimming and J lost 8 bases, with 18 bases between them. The CDR3 region has the DNA TGTGCCAGCAGTCCCCTGAGAGGGCGGCTGGAAGCTTTCTTT. Protein: CASSPLRGRLEAFF.

This rearrangement joins TRBV6-6 to TRBJ2-5; D is ambiguous. V gave up 5 bases and J gave up 3 bases, with 19 bases separating them. Looked up from germline, CDR1 is MNHNY and CDR2 is SVGAGI (reference sequence). The CDR3 has 16 amino acids. CDR3 DNA sequence: TGTGCCAGCAGTCTACGCACGGGCGCAACAAAAGAGACCCAGTACTTC. Translating gives CASSLRTGATKETQYF.

V and J are TRBV19 and TRBJ2-7; no clear D gene. CDR3 size: 14 residues. Trimming left V 1 base short and J 3 bases short, with 10 bases between. Germline lookup yields CDR1 LNHDA and CDR2 SQIVND (reference sequence). CDR3 nucleotides: TGTGCCAGTAGTATAGGCAGGTACCACTACGAGCAGTACTTC. Protein: CASSIGRYHYEQYF.

The chain combines TRBV11-2 with TRBJ2-4; either TRBD1 or TRBD2 may fit D (6 bases each). Trimming removed 4 bases at V and 8 bases at J, with 18 bases between. This CDR3 has 15 residues. CDR1 and CDR2 (germline): SGHAT, FQNNGV. The CDR3 is CASSSPGGKGHIQYF. The CDR3 DNA reads TGTGCCAGCAGCTCCCCCGGGGGCAAGGGGCACATTCAGTACTTC. Full variable domain (outside the CDR3, taken from reference TRBV11-2 and TRBJ2-4): EAGVAQSPRYKIIEKRQSVAFWCNPISGHATLYWYQQILGQGPKLLIQFQNNGVVDDSQLPKDRFSAERLKGVDSTLKIQPAKLEDSAVYLCASSSPGGKGHIQYFGAGTRLSVL.

This clone has a single count. The rearrangement links TRBV29-1 to TRBJ1-1, with no clear D. The CDR3 contains 12 residues. V lost 4 bases and J lost 8, with 14 bases in between. Germline CDR1 and CDR2: SQVTM and ANQGSEA. CDR3 residues: CSVGISPSEAFF. The DNA of the CDR3 is TGCAGCGTTGGGATTTCCCCTTCGGAAGCTTTCTTT.